This T cell receptor beta chain is from a study of PD-L1 blockade in urothelial cancer. Study at large: Patients had been given 0 to 3 earlier chemotherapy regimens. Median T cell yield per blood sample was about 150,000 cells. General study results and limits: Sub-median blood TCR clonality before treatment predicted longer survival.

Assay used: immunoSEQ multiplex PCR; TCRdb lists only in-frame clones, some missing. Of nearly 50,000 clones in the sample, approximately 81% are singletons; the top ten hold 8.8%. A word on this clone: What it binds is not known.

Time point reported: peripheral blood 6 weeks after treatment start. Samples spanned pretreatment and treatment, with 1 to 8 time points per patient. CDR3 length: 14 residues. Trimming removed 8 bases at V and 1 base at J, with 14 bases between. Germline loops: CDR1 MNHEY, CDR2 SMNVEV (reference sequence). J is TRBJ1-1 and V is TRBV27; no clear D. This receptor was identified in a man between 70 and 80 years old with urothelial cancer. The sample consisted of PBMCs, taken around atezolizumab (anti-PD-L1) treatment. CDR3 DNA: TGTGCCAGCGCGTGGAGGTCGGGGAACACTGAAGCTTTCTTT. Protein: CASAWRSGNTEAFF.